This TCR beta chain derives from a study of tumor-infiltrating lymphocytes in localized non-small cell lung cancer. Whole-study context: Several tumor histologies, both smoking statuses, and some post-neoadjuvant chemotherapy samples were included. Study findings and constraints: Available tissue quantity limited TCR sequencing to a patient subset. Immunotypes IM1 and IM2 had similar TCR-derived T-cell fractions.

The junction had 2 bases not matched to a gene; V was cut back by 0 bases and J by 4 bases. Looked up from germline, CDR1 is GTSNPN and CDR2 is SVGIG (reference sequence). The CDR3 length is 14 residues. Libraries were prepared by immunoSEQ multiplex PCR; TCRdb keeps only in-frame clonotypes and omits some of them. The data contain approximately 13,000 clones, approximately 85% of them singletons. This clone appeared once. Antigen specificity is unknown. Sequenced input: lung tumor tissue. This chain joins TRBV30 and TRBJ1-1; 10 bases align to TRBD1. The clonotype originates from a human donor with non-small cell lung cancer. CDR3 nucleotides: TGTGCCTGGAGTGTGACAGGGGGCTTCACTGAAGCTTTCTTT. Translation: CAWSVTGGFTEAFF. Full variable domain (missing parts from reference TRBV30 and TRBJ1-1): SQTIHQWPATLVQPVGSPLSLECTVEGTSNPNLYWYRQAAGRGLQLLFYSVGIGQISSEVPQNLSASRPQDRQFILSSKKLLLSDSGFYLCAWSVTGGFTEAFFGQGTRLTVV.